These 3 T cell receptor beta chains were sequenced from one sample in a study of cytomegalovirus exposure and HLA in healthy donors (dated by TCRdb to 2015 to 2018). Libraries were made using the immunoSEQ multiplex PCR assay. In its TCRdb copy, this immuneACCESS table keeps in-frame sequences only and misses some clones. Where compared with another copy, unresolved V genes explain less than half of these, and the others have no known cause. The table for this sample lists approximately 72,000 clones; around 94% of them were counted only once. The ten top clones hold 0.55% to 0.65% of the sample. The sequenced sample was PBMCs. Receptor source: a woman between 18 and 29 years old in good health and CMV-seronegative.

The V call is TRBV11-1, the J call TRBJ2-2; TRBD2 matches 10 bases. CDR3 length equals 18 residues. Unmatched junction bases numbered 5, after V lost 1 base and J lost 0 bases. Germline CDR1 reads SGHAT; CDR2 reads FQDESV (reference sequence). The CDR3 DNA is TGTGCCAGCAGCTTAGTTCTCGGACTAGCGGCGAACACCGGGGAGCTGTTTTTT. Translation: CASSLVLGLAANTGELFF.

The chain couples TRBV28 to TRBJ2-7, with D possibly TRBD1 on 5 matching bases. The CDR3 length is 16 residues. Germline CDR1 and CDR2: MDHEN and SYDVKM. Deletions cut 6 bases from V and 5 bases from J, with 23 bases between. The CDR3 DNA follows: TGTGCCAGCAGCTACCGGAACTCCAGGGAAACCAACGAGCAGTACTTC. Translation gives CASSYRNSRETNEQYF.

V is TRBV30 and J is TRBJ1-4; D is possibly TRBD1 (5 bases). Germline assignment: CDR1 GTSNPN and CDR2 SVGIG (reference sequence). This CDR3 has 14 residues. The V end was cut by 2 bases, the J end by 5 bases, with 12 bases between. The CDR3 is CAWSWGPGNEKLFF. DNA for the CDR3: TGTGCCTGGAGTTGGGGCCCCGGGAATGAAAAACTGTTTTTT.